This entry describes one T cell receptor (beta chain). This entry belongs to a study of spatial heterogeneity in lung cancer. As to time point: blood at routine non-recurrence follow-up after resection. Without sorting, whole RNA was sequenced from tumor, nontumor lung or frozen PBMC. V was cut by 5 bases and J by 1 base, with 9 bases left in between. Germline V CDR1 and CDR2: MNHNY, SVGAGI (reference sequence). This CDR3 region has 14 residues. TCRdb ran MiXCR on the 5' RACE reads and lists one entry per CDR3 protein. The repertoire includes about 50,000 distinct CDR3 sequences, roughly 7% of them detected once, and roughly 37% sits in the top ten.

This sequence joins TRBV6-6 and TRBJ2-1; D might be TRBD1 (6 bases). This receptor was obtained from a female donor with early-stage non-small cell lung cancer. Here the sequenced sample was PBMCs, taken at follow-up. CDR3 coding DNA: TGTGCCAGCAGTAGAGGGGGATCCTACAATGAGCAGTTCTTC. Protein product: CASSRGGSYNEQFF.